These 26 T cell receptor beta chains were sequenced from one sample in a study of shared clonotypes between healthy human individuals. Using immunoSEQ multiplex PCR, the repertoire was profiled, and TCRdb retains in-frame clones only, with some absent. The sample consists of roughly 680,000 clones, just under 75% of them appearing once. Sequencing was performed on memory CD4+ T cells sorted from blood. Noted subset: CD45RA-negative fraction. Receptor source: a woman aged 30 to 39 in good health.

The gene calls are TRBV27 and TRBJ2-7; D is ambiguous. The CDR3 contains 14 residues. CDR1 is MNHEY, CDR2 SMNVEV, per germline (reference sequence). The germline V and J ends were trimmed by 8 bases and 0 bases, with 14 bases remaining between them. The CDR3 loop is CASRNVGFSYEQYF. The CDR3, as DNA: TGTGCCAGCCGGAATGTGGGGTTCTCCTACGAGCAGTACTTC.

There are many counts of this clone. The rearrangement joins TRBV6-4 to TRBJ2-2; the D gene is possibly TRBD1 (6 bases). CDR3 length equals 13 residues. V was cut by 3 bases and J by 4 bases, with 6 bases left in between. Germline V gives CDR1 MRHNA, CDR2 SNTAGT. CDR3 sequence reads: CASSETGTGELFF. In DNA form, the CDR3 reads TGTGCCAGCAGTGAGACAGGCACCGGGGAGCTGTTTTTT.

This clone appeared once. The chain couples TRBV5-1 to TRBJ2-1, with TRBD1 as a possible D gene (5 bases). The CDR3 loop spans 15 amino acids. Germline CDR1 reads SGHRS; CDR2 reads YFSETQ. Trimming stripped 4 bases from V and 0 bases from J, with 11 bases between. In DNA, the CDR3 is TGCGCCAGCAGCGCACAGGAAATCTCCTACAATGAGCAGTTCTTC. This encodes CASSAQEISYNEQFF.

CDR3 sequence (DNA): TGTGCCAGCAGCTTATTATCCGGGGCCTACCCTAATCAGCCCCAGCATTTT. It encodes CASSLLSGAYPNQPQHF. The chain joins TRBV11-2 to TRBJ1-5; tentatively, D is TRBD1 (5 bases). V gave up 2 bases and J gave up 4 bases, with 18 bases separating them. The CDR3 contains 17 residues. The germline CDR1 and CDR2 sequences are SGHAT and FQNNGV. The full variable domain, in which reference TRBV11-2 and TRBJ1-5 provide the parts outside the CDR3, is EAGVAQSPRYKIIEKRQSVAFWCNPISGHATLYWYQQILGQGPKLLIQFQNNGVVDDSQLPKDRFSAERLKGVDSTLKIQPAKLEDSAVYLCASSLLSGAYPNQPQHFGDGTRLSIL.

The rearrangement uses TRBV12-2 and TRBJ2-7; the table's D call, TRBD2, was not checked against the DNA. TRBV12-2 is classified as a pseudogene. This CDR3 contains 17 residues. As DNA, the CDR3 is TGTGCAAGTCGCTATTCCGGGACTAGCGGGGGAGTCCACGAGCAGTACTTC. It is translated as CASRYSGTSGGVHEQYF.

The chain has TRBV27 and TRBJ2-1; D unresolved. Per the germline V gene, CDR1 is MNHEY and CDR2 is SMNVEV (reference sequence). The CDR3 runs 16 residues. V was pared by 5 bases and J by 2 bases, with 16 bases between. CDR3 bases: TGTGCCAGCAGTCAGATTTACCGCGATGCCTACAATGAGCAGTTCTTC. This sequence encodes CASSQIYRDAYNEQFF.

This chain connects TRBV9 to TRBJ1-3; no clear D. This CDR3 is 14 amino acids long. The germline V gene has CDR1 SGDLS and CDR2 YYNGEE. V shed 2 bases and J shed 0 bases, with 6 bases lying between them. The DNA for the CDR3 is TGTGCCAGCAGCGTCCAGAGCTCTGGAAACACCATATATTTT. Residues: CASSVQSSGNTIYF.

The V gene is TRBV5-1, the J gene TRBJ2-1; D ambiguous. The germline V and J ends were trimmed by 0 bases and 2 bases, with 9 bases remaining between them. The CDR3 has 15 amino acids. Germline assignment: CDR1 SGHRS and CDR2 YFSETQ. The CDR3 region has the DNA TGCGCCAGCAGCTTGGATTTCCCGGCCTACAATGAGCAGTTCTTC. Its protein is CASSLDFPAYNEQFF.

The rearrangement links TRBV19 to TRBJ2-1; 8 bases fit TRBD2. CDR1 is LNHDA and CDR2 is SQIVND in the germline V gene (reference sequence). The CDR3 runs to 15 residues. V shed 4 bases and J 9 bases; nucleotides not matched to a gene: 11. In nucleotides, the CDR3 is TGTGCCAGTAGTAGAGAAGCTAGCGGGTCCCCTGAGCAGTTCTTC. Amino acids: CASSREASGSPEQFF.

The gene calls are TRBV27 and TRBJ2-1; 8 positions match TRBD2. CDR1 is MNHEY and CDR2 is SMNVEV in the germline V gene (reference sequence). CDR3 size: 14 residues. V was pared by 4 bases and J by 8 bases, with 7 bases of the junction left unmatched. DNA for the CDR3: TGTGCCAGCAGTTCCGGGACTAGAGTCCATGAGCAGTTCTTC. The encoded protein is CASSSGTRVHEQFF.

This chain connects TRBV10-3 to TRBJ2-7; D call uncertain. The germline V gene has CDR1 ENHRY and CDR2 SYGVKD. Trimming cost V 5 bases and J 3 bases, with 11 bases left between them. This CDR3 has 13 amino acids. This CDR3 reads CAISMADYYEQYF. The CDR3 DNA reads TGTGCCATCAGTATGGCTGATTACTACGAGCAGTACTTC.

CDR3 residues: CASSDPGLASWDTQYF. CDR3 DNA sequence: TGTGCCAGCAGTGATCCCGGACTAGCATCCTGGGATACGCAGTATTTT. The genes are TRBV25-1 and TRBJ2-3, with TRBD2 identical over 8 bases. Germline trimming cut 3 bases from V and 6 bases from J; bases unmatched to any gene: 11. Germline CDR1 MGHDK, CDR2 SYGVNS. The CDR3 is made up of 16 amino acids.

This clone was seen at least ten times. This chain joins TRBV18 and TRBJ1-2; D perhaps matches TRBD1 (5 bases). V dropped 4 bases and J dropped 6 bases, with 18 bases sitting between them. Germline CDR1 KGHSH, CDR2 LQKENI. This CDR3 contains 15 residues. The CDR3 here is CASSQRARQLDGYTF. CDR3 DNA: TGTGCCAGCTCACAAAGAGCGAGACAGCTTGATGGCTACACCTTC.

On this clone itself: At one boundary the junction diverges from the germline segment, which might be a read error. This chain links TRBV5-1 with TRBJ1-2, with D unresolved. The CDR3 is made up of 13 amino acids. Germline V gene lookup returns CDR1 SGHRS and CDR2 YFSETQ. The CDR3 reads CASSYAGADNPDF. CDR3 in DNA: TGCGCCAGCAGCTACGCTGGAGCGGATAACCCTGATTTC.

The rearrangement joins TRBV5-1 to TRBJ2-1; TRBD2 matches 11 bases. Trimming at V came to 3 bases and at J to 4 bases, leaving 3 bases not matched to a gene. The CDR3 is made up of 15 amino acids. Per the germline V gene, CDR1 is SGHRS and CDR2 is YFSETQ. CDR3 loop: CASSYGTSGYNEQFF. CDR3 bases: TGCGCCAGCAGCTACGGGACTAGCGGTTACAATGAGCAGTTCTTC. Combining the CDR3 with reference TRBV5-1 and TRBJ2-1 gives the whole variable domain KAGVTQTPRYLIKTRGQQVTLSCSPISGHRSVSWYQQTPGQGLQFLFEYFSETQRNKGNFPGRFSGRQFSNSRSEMNVSTLELGDSALYLCASSYGTSGYNEQFFGPGTRLTVL.

The sample holds a few counts of this clone. This rearrangement joins TRBV6-6 to TRBJ2-6; possibly TRBD1 or TRBD2 for D (7 bases each). The CDR3 has 16 amino acids. Looked up from germline, CDR1 is MNHNY and CDR2 is SVGAGI (reference sequence). V lost 6 bases, J lost 3 bases, and 15 bases lay in between. The CDR3 loop reads CASSRGGGFGANVLTF. The CDR3 DNA reads as TGTGCCAGCAGCAGGGGAGGGGGCTTTGGGGCCAACGTCCTGACTTTC.

The chain carries TRBV29-1 and TRBJ2-1; maybe TRBD1 (5 bases). V was pared by 7 bases and J by 7 bases, with 14 bases between. Germline CDR1 reads SQVTM; CDR2 reads ANQGSEA. CDR3 size: 12 residues. CDR3 sequence reads: CSGRMTENEQFF. DNA for the CDR3: TGCAGCGGGCGAATGACAGAGAATGAGCAGTTCTTC.

The V call is TRBV29-1, the J call TRBJ1-4, with D uncertain. This CDR3 has 14 residues. Trimming shortened V by 0 bases and J by 9 bases, and 14 bases separated the two germline ends. Germline V gene data show CDR1 as SQVTM and CDR2 as ANQGSEA. This CDR3 reads CSVEDPPTGQKLFF. CDR3 DNA sequence: TGCAGCGTTGAAGATCCCCCGACGGGCCAAAAACTGTTTTTT.

The chain employs TRBV2 and TRBJ2-6, with D perhaps matching TRBD1 (5 bases). Trimming shortened V by 4 bases and J by 0 bases, and 7 bases separated the two germline ends. CDR1 is SNHLY and CDR2 is FYNNEI in the germline V gene. This CDR3 is 15 amino acids long. The CDR3 DNA reads as TGTGCCAGCAGTGTGGACAACTCTGGGGCCAACGTCCTGACTTTC. It codes for CASSVDNSGANVLTF.

Only one count was recorded for this clone. Different DNA sequences within this sample yield the same CDR3. The rearrangement joins TRBV9 to TRBJ1-2; tentatively, D is TRBD1 (6 bases). Trimming cost V 0 bases and J 1 base, with 7 bases left between them. The CDR3 sequence is 14 residues long. The germline V gene has CDR1 SGDLS and CDR2 YYNGEE. The CDR3 here is CASSVAGVNYGYTF. CDR3 nucleotides: TGTGCCAGCAGCGTAGCAGGGGTTAACTATGGCTACACCTTC.

V and J are TRBV6-1 and TRBJ2-1, with a weak D call TRBD1 (7 bases). The CDR3 is 15 amino acids. V gave up 4 bases and J gave up 3 bases, with 13 bases separating them. Germline CDR1 reads MNHNS; CDR2 reads SASEGT. The DNA of the CDR3 is TGTGCCAGCAGTGTAAGGGGGGACAGCTACAATGAGCAGTTCTTC. It codes for CASSVRGDSYNEQFF.

The V call is TRBV27, the J call TRBJ1-1; D is undetermined. Germline V gene data show CDR1 as MNHEY and CDR2 as SMNVEV (reference sequence). The ends were cut back, 3 bases at V and 1 base at J, with 12 bases in the middle. The CDR3 extends over 15 amino acids. The CDR3 DNA follows: TGTGCCAGCAGTTTGCAGACCCGCCCGAACACTGAAGCTTTCTTT. Translation: CASSLQTRPNTEAFF.

This chain links TRBV19 with TRBJ1-1, with a possible D match to TRBD1 (6 bases). This CDR3 contains 15 residues. The V end was cut by 6 bases, the J end by 2 bases, with 16 bases between. Germline values: CDR1 LNHDA, CDR2 SQIVND (reference sequence). CDR3 DNA: TGTGCCAGTAGGATACCACAGGGTGGAAACACTGAAGCTTTCTTT. Its protein product is CASRIPQGGNTEAFF.

There are a few counts of this clone. V gene TRBV10-3 combines with J gene TRBJ2-7, with 8 bases matching TRBD1. The CDR3 is 14 residues long. Germline trimming cut 6 bases from V and 2 bases from J; bases unmatched to any gene: 6. Germline V gives CDR1 ENHRY, CDR2 SYGVKD. CDR3 sequence (DNA): TGTGCCATCAGGGAGACAGGGGCGACCTACGAGCAGTACTTC. Translated, it gives CAIRETGATYEQYF.

This clone was recorded once. Germline is not matched at one junction end, which may reflect a read error. V and J are TRBV11-3 and TRBJ2-2, with D possibly being TRBD1 or TRBD2 (5 bases each). From germline, CDR1 is SGHNT and CDR2 YENEEA. CDR3 length equals 17 residues. CDR3: CVSSLGKGRGDTGELFF. The CDR3, as DNA: TGTGTCAGCAGCTTAGGAAAAGGAAGAGGGGATACCGGGGAGCTGTTTTTT.

The chain uses TRBV9 and TRBJ2-2, with D possibly being TRBD2 (5 bases). Germline CDR1 reads SGDLS; CDR2 reads YYNGEE. V was trimmed by 0 bases and J by 0 bases, leaving 9 bases between them. This CDR3 is built from 16 residues. CDR3 protein: CASSVALRANTGELFF. The CDR3 nucleotides read TGTGCCAGCAGCGTAGCTTTGCGGGCGAACACCGGGGAGCTGTTTTTT.